Reported below is one T cell receptor beta chain. The data were obtained in a study of blood T cell repertoires in COVID-19. Study at large: T cells, B-cell-depleted T cells, or PBMCs supplied cDNA or gDNA.

The CDR3 contains 14 residues. Trimming left V 3 bases short and J 0 bases short, with 9 bases between. From germline, CDR1 is MNHEY and CDR2 SMNVEV (reference sequence). Produced via immunoSEQ multiplex PCR; TCRdb's table is partial and in-frame only. Of about 490,000 clones listed, 80% to 90% are singletons. The TCR originated in a human donor in a cohort sampled during active COVID-19. The sample was peripheral blood. V is TRBV27 and J is TRBJ2-7; D not certain. This chain's CDR3 is CASSLERSSYEQYF. For the CDR3, the DNA is TGTGCCAGCAGTTTGGAACGGAGCTCCTACGAGCAGTACTTC.